This T cell receptor (beta chain) is drawn from a study of blood T cell repertoires in COVID-19. The table came from immunoSEQ multiplex PCR; TCRdb's copy has only in-frame clones and leaves some out. Of about 160,000 clones in the sample, around 80% are singletons; the top ten hold around 3.2%. By its share, this clone is medium-sized. V lost 5 bases, J lost 3 bases, and 5 bases stayed unmatched. Germline assignment: CDR1 SGHTA and CDR2 FQGNSA. The CDR3 loop spans 14 amino acids. This chain connects TRBV7-2 to TRBJ2-3; 7 nucleotides agree with TRBD1. The TCR was taken from a woman aged 55-70 years who had recovered from COVID-19. Sequencing was carried out using PBMCs or T cells enriched from blood (not recorded which). This CDR3 is CASSRDSSTDTQYF. The DNA of the CDR3 is TGTGCCAGCAGCCGGGACAGTAGTACAGATACGCAGTATTTT.